This T cell receptor (beta chain) was retrieved from a study of blood T cells in healthy people across ages. Staff drew 8 to 10 milliliters of peripheral blood from each donor. A second PCR, run for about 7 to 11 cycles, used a sample-barcoded 5' primer plus a J-beta primer mix. MiXCR was run by TCRdb on the 5' RACE reads, yielding one entry per CDR3 protein. The table includes around 650,000 distinct CDR3 sequences, around 32% detected once. In regard to this clonotype: What it binds is not known.

Study outcomes and limitations: Estimated diversity across one million T cells was deemed an underestimate. Long-lived donors exceeded aged donors in naive CD4+ cells and diversity. Significant beta diversity loss was already apparent by age approximately 38, declining roughly linearly.

Trimming cost V 1 base and J 9 bases, with 18 bases left between them. Germline-derived CDR1 and CDR2 are LGHDT and YNNKEL (reference sequence). CDR3 size: 15 residues. The chain uses TRBV3-1 and TRBJ1-1; D gene unclear. Sequenced input: blood. The sequence was obtained from a woman older than 75 in good health. CDR3 coding DNA: TGTGCCAGCAGCCAAGTCGAGTTTGCTCAGGACCAAGCTTTCTTT. Translated: CASSQVEFAQDQAFF.